This TCR beta chain was captured in a study of OX40 agonist ivuxolimab in advanced cancers. CDR1 is SGHRS and CDR2 is YFSETQ in the germline V gene. Trimming took 4 bases from V and 0 from J, leaving 13 bases between them. The CDR3 consists of 15 residues. TCRdb's table, derived via immunoSEQ multiplex PCR, lists solely in-frame clones and lacks some. This table has roughly 70,000 clones, 86% appearing once. The rearrangement links TRBV5-1 to TRBJ1-2; D is perhaps TRBD1 (5 bases). The sequence derives from an adult with an advanced solid tumor such as melanoma, head and neck, liver or kidney cancer. The sample here was CD4+ or CD8+ T cells sorted from blood, taken in a trial of the OX40 agonist ivuxolimab. The CDR3 sequence is CASSAGTASNYGYTF. The CDR3 DNA reads as TGCGCCAGCAGCGCCGGGACCGCCTCTAACTATGGCTACACCTTC.